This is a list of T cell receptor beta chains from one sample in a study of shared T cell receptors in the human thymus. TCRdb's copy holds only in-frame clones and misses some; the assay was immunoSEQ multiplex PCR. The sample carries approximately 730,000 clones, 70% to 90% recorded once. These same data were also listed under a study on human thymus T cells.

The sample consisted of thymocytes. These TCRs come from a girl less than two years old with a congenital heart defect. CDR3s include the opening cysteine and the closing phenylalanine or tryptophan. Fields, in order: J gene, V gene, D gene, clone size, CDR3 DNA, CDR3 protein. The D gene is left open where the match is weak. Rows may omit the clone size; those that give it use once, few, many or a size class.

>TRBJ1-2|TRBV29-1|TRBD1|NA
TGCAGCGTCCACCAGGGGGGTTGGGGGAACTATGGCTACACCTTC
CSVHQGGWGNYGYTF
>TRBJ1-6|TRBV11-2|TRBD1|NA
TGTGCCAGCAGCTCCAGGGACAGGGCTCAGGATTCACCCCTCCACTTT
CASSSRDRAQDSPLHF
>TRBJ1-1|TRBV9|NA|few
TGTGCCAGCAGTTTAGGGGGGGGTACTGAAGCTTTCTTT
CASSLGGGTEAFF
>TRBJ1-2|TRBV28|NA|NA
TGTGCCAGCAGCCCCCCATGTGGTGGAGGGGAGACAGCTAACTATGGCTACACCTTC
CASSPPCGGGETANYGYTF
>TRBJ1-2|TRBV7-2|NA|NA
TGTGCCAGCAGCTTAACGGAGTCCGATGGCTACACCTTC
CASSLTESDGYTF
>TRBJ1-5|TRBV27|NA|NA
TGTGCCAGCAGTTTCGCGGGGGGCAATCAGCCCCAGCATTTT
CASSFAGGNQPQHF
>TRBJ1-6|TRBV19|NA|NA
TGTGCCAGTAAGCGGAATAGGTTGGGAGATTCACCCCTCCACTTT
CASKRNRLGDSPLHF
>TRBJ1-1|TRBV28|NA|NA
TGTGCCAGCAGTTTACAGGGCACTGAAGCTTTCTTT
CASSLQGTEAFF
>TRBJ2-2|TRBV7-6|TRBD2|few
TGTGCCAGCAGCTTATCACACGGGGGGTCGAACACCGGGGAGCTGTTTTTT
CASSLSHGGSNTGELFF
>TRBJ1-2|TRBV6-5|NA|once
TGTGCCAGCAGTTACTCCTACCAGGGTATGGGTGGCTACACCTTC
CASSYSYQGMGGYTF
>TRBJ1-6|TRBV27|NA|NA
TGTGCCAGCAGTTTAGGACTCTATAATTCACCCCTCCACTTT
CASSLGLYNSPLHF
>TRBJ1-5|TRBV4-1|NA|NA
TGCGCCAGCAGCCAGGGGGCCCATAATCAGCCCCAGCATTTT
CASSQGAHNQPQHF
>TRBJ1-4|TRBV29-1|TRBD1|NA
TGCAGCGTTGCCCCGGGACAGCGTAATGAAAAACTGTTTTTT
CSVAPGQRNEKLFF
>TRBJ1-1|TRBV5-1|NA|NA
TGCGCCAGCAGCTTGGGACAGATGAACACTGAAGCTTTCTTT
CASSLGQMNTEAFF
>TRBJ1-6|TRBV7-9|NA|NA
TGTGCCAGCAGCTTACGCTCAGGCTATAATTCACCCCTCCACTTT
CASSLRSGYNSPLHF
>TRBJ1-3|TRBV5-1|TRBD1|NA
TGCGCCAGCAGCTTGGGACAGGGCGCCTCTGGAAACACCATATATTTT
CASSLGQGASGNTIYF
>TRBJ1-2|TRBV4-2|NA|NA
TGTGCCAGCAGCCAAGAAGCGGGCAGGAGTTATGGCTACACCTTC
CASSQEAGRSYGYTF
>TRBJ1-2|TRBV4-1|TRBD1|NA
TGCGCCAGCAGCCACAAAGATACAGGGGACGGTGGCTACACCTTC
CASSHKDTGDGGYTF
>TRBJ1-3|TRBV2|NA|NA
TGTGCCAGCAGTGAGACAGTCTCTGGAAACACCATATATTTT
CASSETVSGNTIYF
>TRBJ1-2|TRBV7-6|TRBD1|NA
TGTGCCAGCAGCTTAGCCCCGGGACAGGGGTTGGGTAACTATGGCTACACCTTC
CASSLAPGQGLGNYGYTF
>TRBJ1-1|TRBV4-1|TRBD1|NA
TGCGCCAGCAGCCAAGTCTTCCGGGACAGCCTCAACTGGGTTGAAGCTTTCTTT
CASSQVFRDSLNWVEAFF
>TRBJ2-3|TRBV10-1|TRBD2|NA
TGCGCCAGCAGTGGATCTAGCGGGGGGGCAGATACGCAGTATTTT
CASSGSSGGADTQYF
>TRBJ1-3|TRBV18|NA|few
TGTGCCAGCTCACCGTACCCTACGCTTCGTTCTGGAAACACCATATATTTT
CASSPYPTLRSGNTIYF
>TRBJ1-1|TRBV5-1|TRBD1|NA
TGCGCCAGCAGCTTGGGACAGGGTTACACTGAAGCTTTCTTT
CASSLGQGYTEAFF
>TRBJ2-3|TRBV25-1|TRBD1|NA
TGTGCCAGCAGTGAATTACAGGGGACACCTAGCACAGATACGCAGTATTTT
CASSELQGTPSTDTQYF
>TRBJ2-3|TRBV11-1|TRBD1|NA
TGTGCCAGCAGCTTAAGACGACAGGGGTACACAGATACGCAGTATTTT
CASSLRRQGYTDTQYF
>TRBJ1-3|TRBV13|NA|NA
TGTGCCAGCAGCGAGAAAGAAACAAGGGGTTACTCTGGAAACACCATATATTTT
CASSEKETRGYSGNTIYF
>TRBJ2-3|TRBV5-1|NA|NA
TGCGCCAGCAGCCAACCCTACTTAACTAACACAGATACGCAGTATTTT
CASSQPYLTNTDTQYF
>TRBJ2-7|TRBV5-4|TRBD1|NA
TGTGCCAGCAGCGGGAGACAGGGTGGCGAGCAGTACTTC
CASSGRQGGEQYF
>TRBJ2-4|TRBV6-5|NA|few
TGTGCCAGCACTAAACGGGGGTCCCACAAAAACATTCAGTACTTC
CASTKRGSHKNIQYF
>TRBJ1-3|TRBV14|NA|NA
TGTGCCAGCAGTTCGGGAAACACCATATATTTT
CASSSGNTIYF
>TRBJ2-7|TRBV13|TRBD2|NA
TGTGCCAGCAGCCCGCCAGGACTAGCGGGGGGGTTATGGACCTACGAGCAGTACTTC
CASSPPGLAGGLWTYEQYF
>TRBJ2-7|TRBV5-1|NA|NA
TGCGCCAGCAGCTTGGGACATACCACGCTCTCCGAGCAGTACTTC
CASSLGHTTLSEQYF
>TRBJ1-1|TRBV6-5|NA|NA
TGTGCCAGCAGTGCCTACGTAGCTTCGAACACTGAAGCTTTCTTT
CASSAYVASNTEAFF
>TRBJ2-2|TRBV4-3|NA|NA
TGCGCCAGCAGCCAAGATCAAGGACAGAACACCGGGGAGCTGTTTTTT
CASSQDQGQNTGELFF
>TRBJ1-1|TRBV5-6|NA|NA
TGTGCCAGCAGCTTCCACGGGGGGGCCATGAACACTGAAGCTTTCTTT
CASSFHGGAMNTEAFF
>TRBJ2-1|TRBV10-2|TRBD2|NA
TGCGCCACCAAAGATCTAGCGGGGATCTACAATGAGCAGTTCTTC
CATKDLAGIYNEQFF
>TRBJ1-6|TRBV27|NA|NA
TGTGCCAGCAGTTTATCCCCGTTATTCCGGTTCCCAAGTCCACCCCTCCACTTT
CASSLSPLFRFPSPPLHF
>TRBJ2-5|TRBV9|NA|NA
TGTGCCAGCAGCGTACGTCCCCTATGGGAGACCCAGTACTTC
CASSVRPLWETQYF
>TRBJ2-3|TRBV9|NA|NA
TGTGCCAGCAGCGTCAGGGGTCCCCCTAGCACAGATACGCAGTATTTT
CASSVRGPPSTDTQYF
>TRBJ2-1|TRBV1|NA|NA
TGCACCAGCAGCCAAGCAGAGGGGCCAGCGGGGGGTCATAATGAGCAGTTCTTC
CTSSQAEGPAGGHNEQFF